The 32 T cell receptor beta chains below come from one sample, sequenced in a study of blood T cell repertoires in COVID-19. Only in-frame clones appear in the TCRdb table, and some are missing; sequencing was by immunoSEQ multiplex PCR. The profile shows about 76,000 clones, 80% to 90% of them singletons. Sequencing was carried out using peripheral blood. The receptors come from a man between 60 and 75 years old with COVID-19, enrolled during active disease.

V and J are TRBV7-2 and TRBJ2-1, with 11 bases that match TRBD2. CDR1 is SGHTA, CDR2 FQGNSA, per germline. The CDR3 covers 16 residues. With 5 bases clipped from V and 7 bases from J, the junction kept 10 bases outside the gene matches. The CDR3 sequence: CASSPRTSGHWNEQFF. Here the CDR3 DNA reads TGTGCCAGCAGCCCAAGGACTAGCGGGCATTGGAATGAGCAGTTCTTC.

This chain links TRBV5-1 with TRBJ1-1; D not resolved. The CDR3 length is 14 residues. CDR1 SGHRS and CDR2 YFSETQ come from the germline V gene. Deletions cut 1 base from V and 7 bases from J, with 14 bases between. CDR3 nucleotide sequence: TGCGCCAGCAGCTTGTGGATACCGCGGGGTGAAGCTTTCTTT. It is translated as CASSLWIPRGEAFF.

The chain couples TRBV7-2 to TRBJ1-2; 9 positions agree with TRBD1. The CDR3 is made up of 15 amino acids. V was clipped by 4 bases and J by 3 bases; unmatched bases: 6. Germline V gene data show CDR1 as SGHTA and CDR2 as FQGNSA. Here the CDR3 DNA reads TGTGCCAGCAGCTGGGGACAGGGAAGGGACTATGGCTACACCTTC. It is translated as CASSWGQGRDYGYTF.

The table lists this clone with a count of one. J is TRBJ1-4 and V is TRBV3-1 (or the pseudogene TRBV3-2), with TRBD1 matching over 8 bases. The CDR3 covers 16 residues. CDR1 and CDR2 (germline): LGHDT, YNNKEL (reference sequence). V trimming: 0 bases; J trimming: 5 bases; junction bases outside the gene matches: 5. The CDR3 DNA is TGTGCCAGCAGCCAAGATCCAGGGGGCGGGAATGAAAAACTGTTTTTT. Translated: CASSQDPGGGNEKLFF.

The chain uses TRBV4-1 and TRBJ2-5, with 9 bases aligning to TRBD2. The J segment lost 5 bases and the V segment lost 1 base, leaving 8 bases of the junction unmatched. Germline V CDR1 and CDR2: MGHRA, YSYEKL. This CDR3 spans 16 amino acids. The chain's CDR3 is CASSQGASGMGETQYF. The CDR3 nucleotides read TGCGCCAGCAGCCAAGGGGCTAGCGGGATGGGGGAGACCCAGTACTTC.

The rearrangement uses TRBV3-1 (or the pseudogene TRBV3-2) and TRBJ2-2; 7 bases are shared with TRBD1. The CDR3 length is 15 residues. Per germline, CDR1 LGHDT and CDR2 YNNKEL (reference sequence). Germline trimming cut 2 bases from V and 4 bases from J; bases unmatched to any gene: 4. CDR3 DNA: TGTGCCAGCAGCCAATCCAGGGGGATCACCGGGGAGCTGTTTTTT. Translated: CASSQSRGITGELFF.

This clone came up once. The chain has TRBV3-1 (or the pseudogene TRBV3-2) and TRBJ2-2; D might be TRBD1 (5 bases). The V end lost 6 bases, the J end lost 6 bases, and 17 bases lay between the germline ends. The germline V gene encodes CDR1 LGHDT and CDR2 YNNKEL (reference sequence). This CDR3 region has 15 residues. The CDR3 region has the DNA TGTGCCAGCAGTCCCCAGGGTCCCATCGCCGGGGAGCTGTTTTTT. Its protein is CASSPQGPIAGELFF.

This clone was seen more than once but under ten times. V is TRBV6-4 and J is TRBJ1-2, with 8 bases matching TRBD1. The V gene's germline CDR1 is MRHNA and CDR2 SNTAGT. J gave up 10 bases and V 7 bases, and 14 bases lay outside the gene matches. CDR3 length: 14 residues. The CDR3 DNA follows: TGTGCCAGCAATTGGACAGGGCTAGAGCGAGTCTACACCTTC. This translates into CASNWTGLERVYTF.

This chain uses TRBV10-1 with TRBJ1-6; maybe TRBD1 (5 bases). CDR3 length equals 14 residues. Trimming removed 2 bases at V and 7 bases at J, with 9 bases between. Germline-derived CDR1 and CDR2 are WNHNN and SYGVQD (reference sequence). The CDR3: CASSERGRNSPLHF. CDR3 DNA: TGCGCCAGCAGTGAGAGGGGCAGAAATTCACCCCTCCACTTT.

This clone was observed a single time. The V call is TRBV10-2, the J call TRBJ2-5; 11 bases are shared with TRBD2. V was pared by 6 bases and J by 3 bases, with 6 bases of the junction left unmatched. The CDR3 totals 15 residues. Germline V gene sequence: CDR1 WSHSY, CDR2 SAAADI. This CDR3 is CASREPGLAEETQYF. DNA for the CDR3: TGCGCCAGCAGGGAGCCGGGACTAGCGGAAGAGACCCAGTACTTC.

The J gene is TRBJ2-3, the V gene TRBV19; 7 bases map to TRBD1. CDR3 size: 13 residues. The junction had 5 bases not matched to a gene; V was cut back by 7 bases and J by 4 bases. Germline-derived CDR1 and CDR2 are LNHDA and SQIVND (reference sequence). Here the CDR3 reads CASKRGGADTQYF. The CDR3 DNA reads as TGTGCCAGTAAAAGAGGGGGCGCAGATACGCAGTATTTT.

The chain links TRBV4-2 to TRBJ2-3, with D possibly matching TRBD2 (6 bases). The CDR3 is 14 residues long. The V end was cut by 4 bases, the J end by 4 bases, with 12 bases between. Per the germline V gene, CDR1 is LGHNA and CDR2 is YNFKEQ. CDR3 loop: CASSLGTSPDTQYF. The DNA of the CDR3 is TGTGCCAGCAGCCTAGGGACTTCCCCAGATACGCAGTATTTT.

The V gene is TRBV11-2, the J gene TRBJ1-2; perhaps TRBD1 as D (5 bases). CDR3 size: 13 residues. Germline-derived CDR1 and CDR2 are SGHAT and FQNNGV. Trimming removed 3 bases from V and 8 bases from J, with 13 bases in between. The CDR3 region is CASSFPQNRGYTF. In nucleotides, the CDR3 is TGTGCCAGCAGCTTTCCCCAGAACAGGGGCTACACCTTC.

The sample holds one count of this clone. In DNA form, the CDR3 reads TGTGCCAGCAGCCAAGATTTAGGGGAGGACTATGGCTACACCTTC. Its protein is CASSQDLGEDYGYTF. The genes are TRBV3-1 (or the pseudogene TRBV3-2) and TRBJ1-2, with a weak D call TRBD1 (5 bases). CDR3 length equals 15 residues. V was pared by 0 bases and J by 3 bases, with 11 bases between. Germline loops: CDR1 LGHDT, CDR2 YNNKEL (reference sequence).

This clone was counted once. This sequence joins TRBV6-1 and TRBJ2-1, with 13 bases that match TRBD2. This CDR3 spans 13 amino acids. The junction had 7 bases not matched to a gene; V was cut back by 11 bases and J by 9 bases. CDR1 is MNHNS and CDR2 is SASEGT in the germline V gene. This CDR3 reads CAGGLAGVSEQFF. The CDR3, as DNA: TGTGCCGGTGGACTAGCGGGAGTTTCTGAGCAGTTCTTC.

V is TRBV12-2 and J is TRBJ2-4; the table assigns TRBD1, which was not confirmed against the DNA. TRBV12-2 is classified as a pseudogene. This CDR3 region has 18 residues. CDR3 coding DNA: TGTGCAAGTCGCGCCCGGGACAGGGGGGTCGTCGGCAAAAACATTCAGTACTTC. This translates into CASRARDRGVVGKNIQYF.

This chain's CDR3 is CARSLKRRYNEQFF. The CDR3 bases are TGTGCCAGAAGCTTGAAGAGGCGTTACAATGAGCAGTTCTTC. This chain connects TRBV5-3 to TRBJ2-1; D gene unclear. TRBV5-3 is an ORF, with its function uncertain. V was clipped by 1 base and J by 4 bases, with 9 bases between them. The CDR3 consists of 14 residues.

The chain joins TRBV12-3 or TRBV12-4 to TRBJ2-1; TRBD1 aligns across 9 bases. Unmatched junction bases numbered 3, after V lost 10 bases and J lost 8 bases. The CDR3 contains 11 residues. DNA of the CDR3: TGTGCCACGGGACAGGGAGATGAGCAGTTCTTC. Encoded protein: CATGQGDEQFF.

CDR3 residues: CSVYPPDTQYF. The CDR3, as DNA: TGCAGCGTTTATCCCCCAGATACGCAGTATTTT. The chain couples TRBV29-1 to TRBJ2-3; D not resolved. Trimming removed 5 bases at V and 4 bases at J, with 7 bases between. Germline V gene sequence: CDR1 SQVTM, CDR2 ANQGSEA. The CDR3 sequence is 11 residues long.

This chain links TRBV25-1 with TRBJ1-3; TRBD1 is a possible D gene (6 bases). CDR1 and CDR2 from the germline V gene are MGHDK and SYGVNS. The germline V and J ends were trimmed by 3 bases and 5 bases, with 14 bases remaining between them. The CDR3 loop spans 15 amino acids. The CDR3 DNA reads TGTGCCAGCAGTGAGGCAGGGGCAGGGAGAAACACCATATATTTT. Its translation: CASSEAGAGRNTIYF.

The J gene is TRBJ1-4, the V gene TRBV12-3 or TRBV12-4; 7 nucleotides line up with TRBD1. V trimming: 5 bases; J trimming: 8 bases; junction bases outside the gene matches: 5. The CDR3 spans 13 residues. The CDR3 bases are TGTGCCAGCAGTCCCGGGACAGACGAAAAACTGTTTTTT. Protein sequence: CASSPGTDEKLFF.

This chain uses TRBV9 with TRBJ1-6, with a tentative D call TRBD1 (5 bases). Trimming pared 3 bases from V and 8 bases from J, leaving 18 bases between. This CDR3 has 16 amino acids. Germline loops: CDR1 SGDLS, CDR2 YYNGEE. CDR3 protein: CASSGPWGSNHSPLHF. The CDR3 DNA reads TGTGCCAGCAGCGGGCCATGGGGCAGCAACCATTCACCCCTCCACTTT.

The gene calls are TRBV12-2 and TRBJ1-5; no DNA check was done on the table's D call, TRBD1. TRBV12-2 is classified as a pseudogene. The CDR3 covers 15 residues. The CDR3 nucleotides are TGTGCAAGTCGCTTTGAACAGGGGGCCTTTCAGCCCCAGCATTTT. Protein product: CASRFEQGAFQPQHF.

V gene TRBV7-9 combines with J gene TRBJ2-1; 7 positions agree with TRBD2. Per the germline V gene, CDR1 is SEHNR and CDR2 is FQNEAQ (reference sequence). CDR3 length: 15 residues. V lost 5 bases to trimming and J lost 4 bases; unmatched junction nucleotides: 8. CDR3 region: CASSPHGREYNEQFF. The CDR3 DNA is TGTGCCAGCAGCCCTCACGGGCGGGAGTACAATGAGCAGTTCTTC.

This chain uses TRBV12-5 with TRBJ2-7; 8 bases map to TRBD1. This CDR3 spans 15 amino acids. Germline-derived CDR1 and CDR2 are LGHNT and FRNRAP. Losses at the gene ends were 5 bases for V and 4 bases for J; bases not matched to a gene: 10. In nucleotides, the CDR3 is TGTGCTAGTGGTCCCTCCTCGGGACAGGTTTACGAGCAGTACTTC. It specifies CASGPSSGQVYEQYF.

V is TRBV10-1 and J is TRBJ2-3, with D unclear. Trimming cost V 2 bases and J 2 bases, with 8 bases left between them. The CDR3 totals 14 residues. CDR1 is WNHNN and CDR2 is SYGVQD in the germline V gene (reference sequence). In nucleotides, the CDR3 is TGCGCCAGCAGTGAGGGAACAGACACAGATACGCAGTATTTT. It specifies CASSEGTDTDTQYF.

The chain combines TRBV30 with TRBJ2-7; D remains unclear. The germline V gene has CDR1 GTSNPN and CDR2 SVGIG (reference sequence). The CDR3 consists of 10 residues. Trimming left V 0 bases short and J 7 bases short, with 4 bases between. CDR3 sequence reads: CAWSVHEQYF. CDR3 DNA sequence: TGTGCCTGGAGTGTACATGAGCAGTACTTC. Full variable domain (outside the CDR3, taken from reference TRBV30 and TRBJ2-7): SQTIHQWPATLVQPVGSPLSLECTVEGTSNPNLYWYRQAAGRGLQLLFYSVGIGQISSEVPQNLSASRPQDRQFILSSKKLLLSDSGFYLCAWSVHEQYFGPGTRLTVT.

The chain has TRBV29-1 and TRBJ1-2, with a tentative D call TRBD1 (5 bases). The CDR3 extends over 12 amino acids. The V end lost 0 bases, the J end lost 8 bases, and 10 bases lay between the germline ends. Looked up from germline, CDR1 is SQVTM and CDR2 is ANQGSEA. The CDR3 DNA sequence: TGCAGCGTTGAAGACAGACAGTGGGGCTACACCTTC. Its translation: CSVEDRQWGYTF. The variable domain in full, with the rest retrieved from reference TRBV29-1 and TRBJ1-2, is SAVISQKPSRDICQRGTSLTIQCQVDSQVTMMFWYRQQPGQSLTLIATANQGSEATYESGFVIDKFPISRPNLTFSTLTVSNMSPEDSSIYLCSVEDRQWGYTFGSGTRLTVV.

The chain joins TRBV9 to TRBJ2-3, with D hard to call. CDR1 and CDR2 from the germline V gene are SGDLS and YYNGEE. The CDR3 consists of 11 residues. V was pared by 4 bases and J by 2 bases, with 2 bases between. CDR3 coding DNA: TGTGCCAGCAGCTACACAGATACGCAGTATTTT. As protein: CASSYTDTQYF.

This chain joins TRBV3-1 (or the pseudogene TRBV3-2) and TRBJ2-2, with D perhaps TRBD2 (6 bases). Germline V gene lookup returns CDR1 LGHDT and CDR2 YNNKEL (reference sequence). The CDR3 runs to 15 residues. V lost 7 bases and J 1 base, leaving 13 bases between the germline ends. The CDR3 loop is CASIQNSGNTGELFF. In DNA, the CDR3 is TGTGCCAGCATTCAGAATAGCGGGAACACCGGGGAGCTGTTTTTT.

The count of this clone is one. This chain links TRBV7-3 with TRBJ2-2, with 7 bases matching TRBD2. With 5 bases clipped from V and 4 bases from J, the junction kept 4 bases outside the gene matches. There are 14 residues in the CDR3. Germline loops: CDR1 SGHTA, CDR2 FQGTGA. The CDR3 spells CASSPTSVTGELFF. Here the CDR3 DNA reads TGTGCCAGCAGCCCCACTAGCGTCACCGGGGAGCTGTTTTTT.

CDR3 sequence reads: CAWSRTGDNQPQHF. Here the CDR3 DNA reads TGTGCCTGGAGTCGGACAGGGGACAATCAGCCCCAGCATTTT. The J gene is TRBJ1-5, the V gene TRBV30; TRBD1 matches at 9 bases. Per the germline V gene, CDR1 is GTSNPN and CDR2 is SVGIG (reference sequence). The CDR3 is made up of 14 amino acids. J was trimmed by 3 bases and V by 2 bases; bases with no gene match: 2.